This T cell receptor beta chain is drawn from a study of T-cell memory formation after mild COVID-19. The TCR alpha and TCR beta cDNA libraries, bearing sample barcodes and UMIs, were generated by 5'RACE using constant-segment primers. TCRdb passed the 5' RACE reads through MiXCR, listing each CDR3 protein once. The sample records about 400,000 distinct CDR3 sequences, 24% being singletons. This clonotype originated in an adult woman who had mild COVID-19 (a few samples of this study predate the infection). Cell type and time point are not known. Sequencing was done on a sample of PBMCs or a T cell subset sorted from them (not recorded which).

Here the CDR3 reads CSARGVNNSPLHF. The CDR3 region has the DNA TGCAGTGCCCGAGGGGTGAATAATTCACCCCTCCACTTT. The rearrangement links TRBV20-1 to TRBJ1-6, with TRBD1 as a possible D gene (5 bases). The germline V gene has CDR1 DFQATT and CDR2 SNEGSKA (reference sequence). This CDR3 is 13 amino acids long. The germline V and J ends were trimmed by 6 bases and 5 bases, with 11 bases remaining between them.